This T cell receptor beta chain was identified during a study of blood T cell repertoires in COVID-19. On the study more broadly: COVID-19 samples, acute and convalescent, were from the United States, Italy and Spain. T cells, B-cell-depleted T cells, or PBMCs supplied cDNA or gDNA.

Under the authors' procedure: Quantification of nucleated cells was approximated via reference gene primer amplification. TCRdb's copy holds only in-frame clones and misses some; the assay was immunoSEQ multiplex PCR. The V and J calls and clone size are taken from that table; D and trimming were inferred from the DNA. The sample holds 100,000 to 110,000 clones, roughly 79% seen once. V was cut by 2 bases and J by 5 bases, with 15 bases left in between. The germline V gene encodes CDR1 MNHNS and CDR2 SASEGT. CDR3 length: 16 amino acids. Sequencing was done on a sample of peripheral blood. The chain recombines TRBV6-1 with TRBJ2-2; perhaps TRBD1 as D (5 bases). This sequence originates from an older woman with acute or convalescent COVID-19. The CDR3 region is CASSEYVTVLTGELFF. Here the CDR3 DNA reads TGTGCCAGCAGTGAATATGTGACAGTGCTTACCGGGGAGCTGTTTTTT.